The 2 T cell receptor beta chains below come from one sample, sequenced in a study of blood T cell repertoires in COVID-19. TCRdb's copy holds only in-frame clones and misses some; the assay was immunoSEQ multiplex PCR. This table holds some 270,000 clones, about 80% found once. The sample taken for sequencing was PBMCs or T cells enriched from blood (not recorded which). Receptors originate from a man aged 50-60 years who had recovered from COVID-19.

This clone has just a few counts. This chain joins TRBV28 and TRBJ1-3; TRBD1 aligns across 10 bases. This CDR3 is 14 amino acids long. The germline V gene encodes CDR1 MDHEN and CDR2 SYDVKM. V shed 4 bases, J shed 6 bases, and the junction held 3 bases outside the gene matches. As DNA, the CDR3 is TGTGCCAGCAGTTCGACAGGGGGCGAAAACACCATATATTTT. Amino acids: CASSSTGGENTIYF.

The rearrangement links TRBV5-6 to TRBJ2-3; 8 nucleotides align to TRBD2. This CDR3 spans 15 amino acids. Germline-derived CDR1 and CDR2 are SGHDT and YYEEEE. Unmatched junction bases numbered 7, after V lost 4 bases and J lost 3 bases. The CDR3 sequence is CASSPSGRGTDTQYF. The CDR3 bases are TGTGCCAGCAGCCCCAGCGGGAGAGGGACAGATACGCAGTATTTT. Full variable domain (missing parts from reference TRBV5-6 and TRBJ2-3): DAGVTQSPTHLIKTRGQQVTLRCSPKSGHDTVSWYQQALGQGPQFIFQYYEEEERQRGNFPDRFSGHQFPNYSSELNVNALLLGDSALYLCASSPSGRGTDTQYFGPGTRLTVL.